This TCR beta chain was sequenced in a study of shared clonotypes between healthy human individuals (dated by TCRdb to 2019 to 2021). For context, the study as a whole: The cohort comprised a couple of women and a few men aged 18 to 49 years. Per donor, three plates each were used for CD4 naive and CD4 memory, two for CD8 naive, and one for CD8 memory. To estimate repertoire size and how much clonotypes are shared between individuals, the study performed deep sequencing of blood TCR repertoires from a few healthy adults. To increase sequencing depth and limit assay-specific biases, TCR repertoire library preparation and sequencing were carried out by different laboratories using diverse techniques. Each donor's leukapheresis produced roughly between roughly 0.85 and 9.5 billion PBMCs. The study at large found these results: Rarefaction of sorted-subset datasets indicated incomplete sequencing despite the large sequencing depth. When a few donors were compared, the shared fraction of clonotypes was roughly 4.8% for naive CD4, 3% to 4% for naive CD8, 2% to 2.5% for memory CD4, and 0.35% to 0.4% for memory CD8. Pairwise subsampling led to the expectation that sequencing depth would affect the degree of clonotype sharing among donors. Sampling was restricted to blood, and TCR repertoires in tissue are likely to differ from TCR repertoires in blood. Estimated clonotype richness was generally larger for naive than for memory subsets. The genetic and exposure-history diversity represented was limited by the small number of donors. Higher generation probabilities were observed for clonotypes shared by all four sorted-subset donors than for non-shared clonotypes.

Using the deep immunoSEQ assay, TCR CDR3 regions were amplified from genomic DNA by multiplex PCR. Genomic DNA extracted from each cell subset was distributed evenly over all wells of several immunoSEQ 96-well plates, and each plate served as one replicate. For sorted subsets, each replicate PCR was loaded with around 220 ng genomic DNA, equivalent to 30,000 or so T cell genomes. Purified libraries were measured with a Qubit 3.0 fluorometer, size-checked on a Bioanalyzer 2100, and measured again with the KAPA Library Quantification kit. Every immunoSEQ 96-well plate was sequenced on a separate single-read 150-cycle Illumina NextSeq 550 flow cell. Per the source publication's procedure: Because only junctional sequences without quality scores were contained in the immunoSEQ output, filtering matching that applied to full-length reads could not be performed. To assign V/J genes and CDR3, sequences were annotated using PyIR, a Python wrapper for IgBLAST v1.9, with IMGT germline references. Any read was removed if the V/J assignment was weak (E-value above 1e-6), the CDR3 was missing, or the read contained stop codons, out-of-frame junctions, or ambiguous translated residues. A V3J clonotype was defined by an identical inferred V gene, J gene, and CDR3 amino acid sequence. Percentage overlap between repertoires was computed as shared unique clonotypes divided by the size of the smaller repertoire. Repertoire richness was assessed with RTK rarefaction, the Chao1 estimator, and Recon v2.1 estimates of unobserved clonotypes. Generation probabilities for all TCRbeta clonotypes obtained by the gDNA method from a handful of donors were computed using OLGA. The immuneACCESS repertoire file appears here via TCRdb, limited to in-frame rearrangements. These files lack a portion of the clones; in checked studies, under half of the deficit traces to unresolved V genes, and the cause of the others is not known. The DNA was the basis for D and trimming; V, J and clone size are from that table. For this sample the table gives around 1.5 million clones, of which roughly 98% were detected only once. The ten top clones hold roughly 0.4% of the sample.

From the germline V gene, CDR1 is SGHVS and CDR2 is FQNEAQ. Inclusive of the bounding cysteine and phenylalanine, the CDR3 is 16 residues long. The only DNA kept is the CDR3, 48 bases in frame from the first base. From V the trimming removes 4 bases and from J it removes 4 bases, while the gene matches leave 7 bases of the junction unaccounted for. In regard to this clone: Its antigen remains undetermined. Base qualities are missing; no much larger clone stands one base away.

Donors were healthy HIV-negative adults with no recently reported acute infections or vaccinations. All donors were Caucasian adults living in Nashville, Tennessee, USA. Magnetic negative selection was used to enrich CD4+ T cells, after which naive cells were positively selected on CD45RA and the negative fraction became the memory subset. Blood was collected by leukapheresis, and PBMCs were isolated by Ficoll-Histopaque density gradient centrifugation and then cryopreserved in liquid nitrogen vapor phase. Analytical flow cytometry was used to check the purity and quantity of every magnetically sorted T cell population. Genomic DNA was isolated from each sorted fraction and quantified by UV absorbance on a Nanodrop 2000c.

The V and J segments used are TRBV7-8 and TRBJ2-5, with 12 bases aligning to TRBD2. This TCR came from a man between 25 and 39 years old in good health. The sample taken for sequencing was naive CD4+ T cells sorted from blood. Per the publication, the cell subset or site label means: CD45RA+ positively selected. The CDR3 loop reads CASSYPSGRGAETQYF. The nucleotide sequence is given as TGTGCCAGCAGCTATCCTAGCGGGAGGGGGGCAGAGACCCAGTACTTC.